This T cell receptor beta chain was profiled in a study of blood T cell repertoires in COVID-19. Study in general: There were acute and convalescent COVID-19 samples, and they came from the United States, Italy and Spain.

Seattle participants joined during active infection and were tracked over time. TCRdb's copy holds only in-frame clones and misses some; the assay was immunoSEQ multiplex PCR. Of about 150,000 clones listed, approximately 85% are singletons. Worth noting for this clone: Other DNA sequences of this sample code for an identical CDR3.

The V gene end was trimmed by 4 bases and the J gene end by 3 bases; junction bases not matched to a gene: 2. In germline, CDR1 is LNHDA, CDR2 SQIVND (reference sequence). The CDR3 totals 14 residues. The sequence came from a woman aged 55-70 years with COVID-19, enrolled during active disease. The chain combines TRBV19 with TRBJ2-1, with 8 bases matching TRBD2. Sequencing used peripheral blood. CDR3 bases: TGTGCCAGTAGTAGTCTAGCGGGCTACAATGAGCAGTTCTTC. Translation: CASSSLAGYNEQFF.